This TCR beta chain is from a study of metastatic and nonmetastatic thyroid tumors. Across the study: Peripheral blood and tumor or nodule samples from malignant and benign thyroid patients were compared. The study, taken as a whole, reports: For both blood and tumor, malignant thyroid tumors reportedly showed significantly higher TCR beta diversity than benign nodules did.

In its sample, this clone is medium-sized. What it binds is not known. Thyroid surgery was performed in patients who had received no treatment beforehand. In the source study's methods: The authors used CDR3 differences across clinicopathological groups to build a distant-metastasis classifier for papillary thyroid cancer. Through MiXCR, TCRdb re-clonotyped the PCR reads. The V and J calls come from TCRdb's annotation, not from the publication. The sample records some 10,000 clones, around 12% being singletons. The specimen was blood. The sequence was collected from a female donor with papillary thyroid cancer or a benign thyroid nodule (not recorded which). Some clones in this sample may be carry-over from other donors' samples.

The CDR3 loop reads CASSPRPTGGYGYTF. The CDR3 DNA is TGTGCCAGTAGTCCCCGCCCCACAGGGGGCTATGGCTACACCTTC. The V and J genes are TRBV19 and TRBJ1-2, with TRBD1 matching 8 bases. The CDR3 is 15 amino acids. The V gene end was trimmed by 5 bases and the J gene end by 4 bases; junction bases not matched to a gene: 9. Germline V CDR1 and CDR2: LNHDA, SQIVND (reference sequence).